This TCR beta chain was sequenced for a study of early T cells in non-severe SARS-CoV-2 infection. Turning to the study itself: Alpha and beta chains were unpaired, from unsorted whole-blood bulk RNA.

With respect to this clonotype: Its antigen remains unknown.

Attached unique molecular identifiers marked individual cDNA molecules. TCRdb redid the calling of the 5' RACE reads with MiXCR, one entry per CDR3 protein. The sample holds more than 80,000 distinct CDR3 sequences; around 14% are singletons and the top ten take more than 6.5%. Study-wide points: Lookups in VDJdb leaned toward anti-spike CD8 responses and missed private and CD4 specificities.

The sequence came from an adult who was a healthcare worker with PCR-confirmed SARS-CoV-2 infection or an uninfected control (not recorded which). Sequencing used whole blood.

Here the CDR3 reads CASLGEVETQYF. The DNA for the CDR3 is TGTGCCAGCCTCGGGGAGGTTGAGACCCAGTACTTC. V gene TRBV28 combines with J gene TRBJ2-5, with D perhaps matching TRBD2 (6 bases). Deletions cut 8 bases from V and 5 bases from J, with 12 bases between. The CDR3 totals 12 residues. Germline V gene sequence: CDR1 MDHEN, CDR2 SYDVKM.